A single T cell receptor beta chain is shown here with its context. Its antigen is unidentified. PCR primers comprised 60 Vbeta and 13 Jbeta primers. The method was immunoSEQ multiplex PCR; TCRdb's version includes in-frame clones alone and lacks a portion of them. This table holds 20,000 to 25,000 clones. The CDR3 runs 13 residues. V was pared by 4 bases and J by 6 bases, with 4 bases of the junction left unmatched. From germline, CDR1 is SGDLS and CDR2 YYNGEE. This record belongs to a study of cytomegalovirus exposure and HLA in healthy donors. Study results and limitations: The analysis excluded some indistinguishable V segments, including TRBV6-2 and TRBV6-3.

The TCR was taken from a male donor in good health and CMV-seropositive. The V and J genes are TRBV9 and TRBJ1-5; 7 nucleotides agree with TRBD1. The sequencing sample was made of PBMCs. DNA for the CDR3: TGTGCCAGCAGCTTAGGGGGCGGTCAGCCCCAGCATTTT. It is translated as CASSLGGGQPQHF. Looking up the rest from reference TRBV9 and TRBJ1-5 gives the full variable domain: DSGVTQTPKHLITATGQRVTLRCSPRSGDLSVYWYQQSLDQGLQFLIQYYNGEERAKGNILERFSAQQFPDLHSELNLSSLELGDSALYFCASSLGGGQPQHFGDGTRLSIL.